These T cell receptor beta chains were read from a single sample in a study of OX40 agonist ivuxolimab in advanced cancers. The repertoire was sequenced with immunoSEQ multiplex PCR; TCRdb's copy has only in-frame clones and lacks some. The profile shows some 50,000 clones, 83% of them singletons. The material was CD4+ or CD8+ T cells sorted from blood, obtained in a trial of the OX40 agonist ivuxolimab. All receptors derive from an adult with an advanced solid tumor such as melanoma, head and neck, liver or kidney cancer. Each CDR3 is given with its conserved first and last residue. The D gene is left open where the match is weak. Some rows have no size entry. The others give once, few or many, or a class for an expanded clone.

clone_size	d_call	v_call	j_call	cdr3_aa	cdr3_nt
-	-	TRBV19	TRBJ1-2	CASRRAGTNYGYTF	TGTGCCAGTAGACGCGCCGGGACTAACTATGGCTACACCTTC
-	TRBD1	TRBV6-6	TRBJ2-7	CASSRDRSSYEQYF	TGTGCCAGCAGTCGGGACAGGAGCTCCTACGAGCAGTACTTC
-	TRBD1	TRBV11-1	TRBJ1-5	CASSFPGQEGPQHF	TGTGCCAGCAGCTTTCCGGGACAGGAAGGGCCCCAGCATTTT
-	-	TRBV11-2	TRBJ2-3	CASSSGTSFTDTQYF	TGTGCCAGCAGCTCCGGGACGAGTTTTACAGATACGCAGTATTTT
-	-	TRBV6-1	TRBJ2-1	CALRGEGRSEQFF	TGTGCCCTCAGGGGTGAGGGCAGAAGTGAGCAGTTCTTC
once	-	TRBV4-1	TRBJ2-7	CASSQALGQGRSYEQYF	TGCGCCAGCAGCCAAGCACTAGGTCAGGGACGGTCCTACGAGCAGTACTTC
-	-	TRBV6-1	TRBJ2-2	CASSETFQGPGELFF	TGTGCCAGCAGTGAAACCTTCCAGGGTCCCGGGGAGCTGTTTTTT
-	TRBD1	TRBV18	TRBJ2-5	CASSPQTGGGETQYF	TGTGCCAGCTCACCTCAAACAGGGGGCGGAGAGACCCAGTACTTC
-	-	TRBV27	TRBJ2-7	CASSLRGLKDYEQYF	TGTGCCAGCAGTTTACGAGGACTCAAGGACTACGAGCAGTACTTC
medium-sized	-	TRBV30	TRBJ1-1	CAWKSNTEAFF	TGTGCCTGGAAAAGTAACACTGAAGCTTTCTTT
-	-	TRBV7-6	TRBJ2-2	CASSLLGNANTGELFF	TGTGCCAGCAGCTTACTGGGCAACGCGAACACCGGGGAGCTGTTTTTT
once	-	TRBV7-9	TRBJ1-4	CAGSLRVGNEKLFF	TGTGCCGGCAGCTTAAGAGTGGGGAATGAAAAACTGTTTTTT
-	-	TRBV4-2	TRBJ2-7	CASSQDAGFYEQYF	TGTGCCAGCAGCCAAGATGCAGGATTTTACGAGCAGTACTTC
-	-	TRBV19	TRBJ2-3	CASSRATGTDTQYF	TGTGCCAGTAGTAGGGCTACAGGCACAGATACGCAGTATTTT
-	-	TRBV18	TRBJ2-7	CASSTGIYYEQYF	TGTGCCAGCTCGACCGGGATCTACTACGAGCAGTACTTC
-	-	TRBV28	TRBJ1-1	CASIGGGLSVTEAFF	TGTGCCAGCATCGGGGGAGGGTTATCGGTCACTGAAGCTTTCTTT
-	-	TRBV2	TRBJ2-5	CASSALARETQYF	TGTGCCAGCAGTGCACTAGCTCGAGAGACCCAGTACTTC
-	-	TRBV7-2	TRBJ2-7	CASSPRRYYEQYF	TGTGCCAGCAGCCCTAGGAGATACTACGAGCAGTACTTC
once	-	TRBV6-1	TRBJ2-5	CASSEWGSGETQYF	TGTGCCAGCAGTGAATGGGGTAGCGGAGAGACCCAGTACTTC
-	TRBD1	TRBV6-5	TRBJ2-7	CASSFSGQSSYEQYF	TGTGCCAGCAGTTTTTCGGGACAGAGCTCCTACGAGCAGTACTTC
once	-	TRBV5-1	TRBJ1-1	CASSLHGRQVNTEAFF	TGCGCCAGCAGCTTGCATGGGAGACAGGTGAACACTGAAGCTTTCTTT
-	-	TRBV30	TRBJ1-2	CAWSSRANYGYTF	TGTGCCTGGAGTTCGAGGGCTAACTATGGCTACACCTTC
-	-	TRBV6-5	TRBJ1-2	CASKRGTYGYTF	TGTGCCAGCAAGCGGGGCACCTATGGCTACACCTTC
-	TRBD2	TRBV6-5	TRBJ2-7	CASSARPSGSYEQYF	TGTGCCAGCAGTGCAAGGCCTAGCGGGAGCTACGAGCAGTACTTC
once	-	TRBV7-2	TRBJ2-5	CASSFAGEETQYF	TGTGCCAGCAGCTTTGCTGGAGAGGAGACCCAGTACTTC
-	-	TRBV6-1	TRBJ2-1	CASTLENEQFF	TGTGCCAGCACCCTGGAAAATGAGCAGTTCTTC
-	TRBD2	TRBV2	TRBJ2-5	CASSGGGQETQYF	TGTGCCAGCAGTGGCGGGGGTCAAGAGACCCAGTACTTC
-	-	TRBV5-6	TRBJ2-1	CASSRGRGGIEEQFF	TGTGCCAGCAGCCGGGGGCGTGGGGGGATCGAAGAGCAGTTCTTC
once	TRBD1	TRBV30	TRBJ2-1	CAWSYRGGDEQFF	TGTGCCTGGTCCTACAGGGGCGGCGATGAGCAGTTCTTC
-	-	TRBV5-4	TRBJ1-1	CASSSSGRTEAFF	TGTGCCAGCAGCTCATCAGGGAGGACTGAAGCTTTCTTT
-	-	TRBV19	TRBJ2-1	CASSHSYNEQFF	TGTGCCAGTAGTCATTCCTACAATGAGCAGTTCTTC
few	-	TRBV6-5	TRBJ2-7	CASSARISSYEQYF	TGTGCCAGCAGCGCAAGGATTAGCTCCTACGAGCAGTACTTC
few	TRBD2	TRBV6-5	TRBJ2-1	CASSVSGLAGIEQFF	TGTGCCAGCAGTGTATCGGGACTAGCGGGAATTGAGCAGTTCTTC
-	-	TRBV28	TRBJ1-3	CASRSGINSGNTIYF	TGTGCCAGCAGGTCGGGGATAAACTCCGGAAACACCATATATTTT
medium-sized	-	TRBV15	TRBJ1-5	CATSWGGYSNQPQHF	TGTGCCACCAGCTGGGGCGGTTATAGCAATCAGCCCCAGCATTTT
-	TRBD1	TRBV6-1	TRBJ2-1	CASSGDGTGALYNEQFF	TGTGCCAGCAGTGGTGACGGGACAGGGGCGCTCTACAATGAGCAGTTCTTC
few	-	TRBV7-2	TRBJ2-2	CASSLGPGTGELFF	TGTGCCAGCAGCTTAGGTCCGGGTACCGGGGAGCTGTTTTTT
-	-	TRBV7-3	TRBJ1-1	CASSLSQNTEAFF	TGTGCCAGCAGCCTAAGTCAGAACACTGAAGCTTTCTTT
-	-	TRBV6-6	TRBJ1-4	CASSYSGSLNEKLFF	TGTGCCAGCAGTTACTCGGGGAGCCTAAATGAAAAACTGTTTTTT
-	-	TRBV2	TRBJ2-1	CASRSSGLSHNEQFF	TGTGCCAGCCGGTCGTCGGGACTCAGTCACAATGAGCAGTTCTTC
-	-	TRBV6-5	TRBJ1-5	CASSPRGGRKPQHF	TGTGCCAGCAGTCCCCGGGGGGGTCGGAAGCCCCAGCATTTT
-	TRBD2	TRBV10-2	TRBJ2-3	CASSEWAGGPGDTQYF	TGCGCCAGCAGTGAGTGGGCGGGAGGGCCCGGAGATACGCAGTATTTT
few	-	TRBV5-8	TRBJ1-1	CASRRTRGVTEAFF	TGTGCCAGCAGAAGAACCCGGGGGGTCACTGAAGCTTTCTTT